This note documents a single T cell receptor (beta chain) sequence. The sample is drawn from a study of blood T cell repertoires in COVID-19. Study information: Samples taken during acute and convalescent COVID-19 were collected in the United States, Italy and Spain. PBMCs, B-cell-depleted T cells, or T cells provided the cDNA or gDNA that made up the material.

CDR3 length: 13 residues. V gave up 2 bases and J gave up 5 bases, with 7 bases separating them. Germline values: CDR1 SGHAT, CDR2 FQDESV (reference sequence). Original analysis: From reference gene primer amplification, estimates of nucleated cell counts were derived. Here immunoSEQ multiplex PCR was the method, and the copy in TCRdb shows in-frame clones only, minus some. D and trimming were read from the DNA, whereas the V and J calls and clone size are those reported in that table. The sample shows hundreds of thousands of clones, roughly 85% of them seen only once. Material for sequencing was peripheral blood. The rearrangement uses TRBV11-1 and TRBJ2-1; D gene uncertain. The sequence came from a man aged 18 to 30 with active or convalescent COVID-19. CDR3: CASSLLQDNEQFF. In DNA, the CDR3 is TGTGCCAGCAGCTTATTACAAGACAATGAGCAGTTCTTC.